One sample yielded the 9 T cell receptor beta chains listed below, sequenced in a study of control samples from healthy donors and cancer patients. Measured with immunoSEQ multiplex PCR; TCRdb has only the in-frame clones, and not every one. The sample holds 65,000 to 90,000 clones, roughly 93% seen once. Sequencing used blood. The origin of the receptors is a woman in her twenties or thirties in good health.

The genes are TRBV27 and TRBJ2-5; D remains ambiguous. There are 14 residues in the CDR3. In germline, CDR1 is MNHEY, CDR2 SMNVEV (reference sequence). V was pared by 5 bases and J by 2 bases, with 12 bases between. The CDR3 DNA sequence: TGTGCCAGCAGTGAAGGGCGGCTTCAAGAGACCCAGTACTTC. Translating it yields CASSEGRLQETQYF.

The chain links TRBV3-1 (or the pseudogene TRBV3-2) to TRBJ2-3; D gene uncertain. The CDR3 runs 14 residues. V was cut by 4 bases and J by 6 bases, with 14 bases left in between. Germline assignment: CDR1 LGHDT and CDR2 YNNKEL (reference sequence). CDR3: CASSLQNRLDTQYF. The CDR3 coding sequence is TGTGCCAGCAGCCTTCAGAATCGGTTGGATACGCAGTATTTT.

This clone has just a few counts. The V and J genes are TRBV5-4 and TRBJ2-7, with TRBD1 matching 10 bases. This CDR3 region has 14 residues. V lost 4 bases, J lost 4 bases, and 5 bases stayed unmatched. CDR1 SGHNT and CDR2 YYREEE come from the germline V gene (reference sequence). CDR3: CASSRGQGVYEQYF. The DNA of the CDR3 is TGTGCCAGCAGCCGTGGACAGGGGGTGTACGAGCAGTACTTC.

The CDR3: CASSRETTNEKLFF. The CDR3 bases are TGTGCCAGCAGCCGAGAAACAACTAATGAAAAACTGTTTTTT. V and J are TRBV9 and TRBJ1-4; D is unresolved. The CDR3 loop spans 14 amino acids. The germline V and J ends were trimmed by 4 bases and 0 bases, with 7 bases remaining between them. Germline assignment: CDR1 SGDLS and CDR2 YYNGEE.

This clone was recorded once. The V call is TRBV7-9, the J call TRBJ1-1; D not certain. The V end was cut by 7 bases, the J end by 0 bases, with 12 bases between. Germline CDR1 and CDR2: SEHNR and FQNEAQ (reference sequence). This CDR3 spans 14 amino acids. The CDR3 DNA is TGTGCCAGCACCATCGGACGGATGAACACTGAAGCTTTCTTT. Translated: CASTIGRMNTEAFF.

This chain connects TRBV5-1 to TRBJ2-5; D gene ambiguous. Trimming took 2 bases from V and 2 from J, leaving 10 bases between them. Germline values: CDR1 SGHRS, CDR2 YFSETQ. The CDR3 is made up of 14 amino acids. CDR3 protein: CASSFYTRQETQYF. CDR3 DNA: TGCGCCAGCAGCTTTTACACCAGGCAAGAGACCCAGTACTTC. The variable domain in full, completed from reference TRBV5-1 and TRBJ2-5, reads KAGVTQTPRYLIKTRGQQVTLSCSPISGHRSVSWYQQTPGQGLQFLFEYFSETQRNKGNFPGRFSGRQFSNSRSEMNVSTLELGDSALYLCASSFYTRQETQYFGPGTRLLVL.

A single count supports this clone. DNA of the CDR3: TGTGCCAGCAGTGACCGAGGGGAGACCACTGAAGCTTTCTTT. Amino acid sequence: CASSDRGETTEAFF. The chain couples TRBV6-1 to TRBJ1-1; D may be TRBD1 (5 bases). From germline, CDR1 is MNHNS and CDR2 SASEGT. V gave up 3 bases and J gave up 4 bases, with 12 bases separating them. The CDR3 extends over 14 amino acids.

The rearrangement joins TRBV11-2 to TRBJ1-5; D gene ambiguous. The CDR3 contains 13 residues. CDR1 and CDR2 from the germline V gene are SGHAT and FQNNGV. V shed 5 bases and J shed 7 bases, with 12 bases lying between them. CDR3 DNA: TGTGCCAGCAGCGTTAACAGCGTCCAGCCCCAGCATTTT. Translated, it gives CASSVNSVQPQHF.

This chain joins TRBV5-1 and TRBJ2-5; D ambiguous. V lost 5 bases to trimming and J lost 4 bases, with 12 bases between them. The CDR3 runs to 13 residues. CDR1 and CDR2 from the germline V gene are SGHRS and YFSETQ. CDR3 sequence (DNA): TGCGCCAGCAGTTTCGATAGTGTAGAGACCCAGTACTTC. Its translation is CASSFDSVETQYF.